These T cell receptor beta chains were read from a single sample in a study of CD8+ T cells in alopecia areata. Repertoires were generated with immunoSEQ multiplex PCR, while TCRdb's copy carries only in-frame clones and drops some. The repertoire has some 98,000 clones, 60% to 65% of them found once; the top ten carry about 14%. The sequencing used CD8+ T cells sorted from blood, collected at week 4, from a patient treated with tofacitinib. The receptors originated from a human donor with alopecia areata. Both conserved end residues are part of each CDR3. Each record gives: V gene, J gene, D gene, CDR3 protein. The D gene is left open where the match is weak.

TRBV6-5	TRBJ1-1	-	CASSYSGGVNTEAFF
TRBV5-1	TRBJ2-7	TRBD2	CASSFTETSGTYEQYF
TRBV30	TRBJ1-1	-	CAWSRENTEAFF
TRBV28	TRBJ2-7	-	CASSLSGTGPEQYF
TRBV23-1	TRBJ1-5	-	CASSPTDSPSNQPQHF
TRBV15	TRBJ1-2	-	CATSPRGGVYYGYTF
TRBV27	TRBJ1-2	TRBD1	CASSFGTGVFGYTF
TRBV9	TRBJ2-7	-	CASSPWDSRSYEQYF
TRBV4-3	TRBJ1-2	TRBD1	CASSQDYRGGTNYGYTF
TRBV5-6	TRBJ2-6	-	CASSLVTDNLSGANVLTF
TRBV2	TRBJ2-1	-	CASRETGTDKGFF
TRBV18	TRBJ2-5	TRBD1	CASSPEDRGGQETQYF
TRBV7-9	TRBJ2-7	TRBD1	CASSSDREPLYEQYF
TRBV30	TRBJ1-5	-	CAWSVPGARSNQPQHF
TRBV30	TRBJ1-2	-	CAWRRAGTYYGYTF
TRBV7-6	TRBJ2-1	TRBD2	CASRPGLAGNNEQFF
TRBV11-1	TRBJ2-5	TRBD2	CASSWTSGGQETQYF
TRBV28	TRBJ1-1	-	CASSPSFPANTEAFF
TRBV4-3	TRBJ2-3	-	CASSQSGLGTPDTQYF
TRBV14	TRBJ2-1	TRBD2	CASSQDGTSGNEQFF
TRBV7-9	TRBJ2-1	-	CASTRGSSYNEQFF
TRBV14	TRBJ1-6	TRBD1	CASSPTGGWNSPLHF
TRBV4-3	TRBJ2-1	-	CASSQDRGYNEQFF
TRBV27	TRBJ2-5	TRBD2	CASSLLGVAGFQETQYF
TRBV23-1	TRBJ2-7	-	CASSHSKSYEQYF
TRBV27	TRBJ1-2	-	CASSLGAGFDGYTF
TRBV6-4	TRBJ2-5	TRBD2	CASSQEGTRGETQYF
TRBV5-6	TRBJ2-5	-	CASSVENDRGETQYF